Following are 25 T cell receptor beta chains from one sample sequenced in a study of cytomegalovirus exposure and HLA in healthy donors. The PCR made use of 60 Vbeta and 13 Jbeta primers. Generated by immunoSEQ multiplex PCR, the TCRdb table keeps only in-frame clones and is missing some. The repertoire holds about 67,000 clones, with 80% as singletons. Material: PBMCs. These receptors originate from a woman aged 30 to 39 in good health and CMV-seronegative.

The CDR3: CASKDRRVGEQYF. CDR3 nucleotide sequence: TGTGCCAGCAAGGACAGGCGAGTGGGCGAGCAGTACTTC. V is TRBV25-1 and J is TRBJ2-7, with 7 positions matching TRBD1. The germline V gene has CDR1 MGHDK and CDR2 SYGVNS. The CDR3 loop spans 13 amino acids. The junction had 9 bases not matched to a gene; V was cut back by 7 bases and J by 6 bases.

The genes are TRBV30 and TRBJ1-6, with D unclear. The CDR3 sequence is 14 residues long. CDR1 is GTSNPN and CDR2 is SVGIG in the germline V gene (reference sequence). V shed 1 base and J shed 2 bases, with 6 bases lying between them. The CDR3 DNA sequence: TGTGCCTGGAGTGCCGGGACCTATAATTCACCCCTCCACTTT. It specifies CAWSAGTYNSPLHF.

The chain is built from TRBV6-1 and TRBJ1-2; tentative D call: TRBD1 (6 bases). CDR1 is MNHNS, CDR2 SASEGT, per germline. Trimming took off 0 bases at V and 8 bases at J, with 16 bases between the two ends. The CDR3 contains 15 residues. CDR3 residues: CASSEAGGGGEGYTF. CDR3 sequence (DNA): TGTGCCAGCAGTGAAGCCGGCGGGGGCGGGGAAGGCTACACCTTC.

This chain links TRBV7-9 with TRBJ2-3; 9 bases fit TRBD1. After removal of 5 bases from V and 7 bases from J, the junction contained 7 bases not matched to a gene. This CDR3 contains 14 residues. From germline, CDR1 is SEHNR and CDR2 FQNEAQ (reference sequence). CDR3 protein: CASSQPGQGNTQYF. For the CDR3, the DNA is TGTGCCAGCAGCCAACCGGGACAGGGAAATACGCAGTATTTT.

V usage is TRBV29-1 and J usage is TRBJ2-7; TRBD1 aligns across 7 bases. V was pared by 2 bases and J by 0 bases, with 7 bases of the junction left unmatched. Germline lookup yields CDR1 SQVTM and CDR2 ANQGSEA. The length of the CDR3 is 15 residues. The CDR3 nucleotides read TGCAGCGTTGAAATGGGGACAGTAAGCTCCTACGAGCAGTACTTC. Translated: CSVEMGTVSSYEQYF.

The gene calls are TRBV5-1 and TRBJ1-5; maybe TRBD1 (5 bases). The CDR3 runs 15 residues. Deletions cut 2 bases from V and 3 bases from J, with 12 bases between. Per germline, CDR1 SGHRS and CDR2 YFSETQ. The CDR3 sequence is CASSLTGGLNQPQHF. As DNA, the CDR3 is TGCGCCAGCAGCTTAACCGGGGGACTCAATCAGCCCCAGCATTTT.

This sequence joins TRBV4-2 and TRBJ2-3; 12 nucleotides match TRBD2. The J segment lost 3 bases and the V segment lost 1 base, leaving 2 bases of the junction unmatched. This CDR3 region has 16 residues. From germline, CDR1 is LGHNA and CDR2 YNFKEQ. CDR3 residues: CASSQGTSGGTDTQYF. DNA for the CDR3: TGTGCCAGCAGCCAAGGAACTAGCGGGGGGACAGATACGCAGTATTTT.

The chain carries TRBV29-1 and TRBJ2-1, with D perhaps TRBD2 (6 bases). Germline V lookup: CDR1 SQVTM, CDR2 ANQGSEA. The CDR3 is 13 residues long. The CDR3 DNA reads TGCAGTCTCGGGGGTTCCGGGTACAATGAGCAGTTCTTC. Translating gives CSLGGSGYNEQFF.

This chain connects TRBV4-1 to TRBJ2-3; 10 bases align to TRBD2. CDR1 is MGHRA, CDR2 YSYEKL, per germline. V shed 5 bases and J 2 bases; nucleotides not matched to a gene: 7. The CDR3 is 16 residues long. In DNA, the CDR3 is TGCGCCAGCAGCTATTTAGCGGGGGGTTCCACAGATACGCAGTATTTT. Its protein product is CASSYLAGGSTDTQYF.

The CDR3 DNA reads TGTGCCAGCAGCGTAGGACAGGCCGAAAACACCATATATTTT. Protein: CASSVGQAENTIYF. The rearrangement uses TRBV9 and TRBJ1-3; possibly TRBD1 for D (6 bases). The V and J ends lost 0 bases and 6 bases respectively, with 10 bases between them. The CDR3 loop spans 14 amino acids. The germline V gene has CDR1 SGDLS and CDR2 YYNGEE.

This clone was recorded a few times. The genes are TRBV30 and TRBJ2-7; tentative D call: TRBD2 (6 bases). CDR1 GTSNPN and CDR2 SVGIG come from the germline V gene (reference sequence). Deletions cut 2 bases from V and 3 bases from J, with 11 bases between. This CDR3 has 13 residues. CDR3 sequence (DNA): TGTGCCTGGAGTCACGGGAGTGGCTACGAGCAGTACTTC. Translating gives CAWSHGSGYEQYF.

The V call is TRBV7-7, the J call TRBJ2-7; 10 bases agree with TRBD2. The germline CDR1 and CDR2 sequences are SSHAT and FNYEAQ (reference sequence). The CDR3 runs 13 residues. The CDR3 loop reads CASARTSGYEQYF. The CDR3 bases are TGTGCTAGCGCAAGGACTAGCGGATACGAGCAGTACTTC.

The chain recombines TRBV28 with TRBJ1-1; TRBD1 is a possible D gene (5 bases). The CDR3 loop spans 15 amino acids. Germline V gene sequence: CDR1 MDHEN, CDR2 SYDVKM. Trimming left V 8 bases short and J 3 bases short, with 19 bases between. CDR3 bases: TGTGCCAGCCGAGCAGGGTGGGGTAGTGACACTGAAGCTTTCTTT. Translated, it gives CASRAGWGSDTEAFF.

The chain recombines TRBV6-6 with TRBJ2-7, with D perhaps TRBD2 (5 bases). This CDR3 spans 15 amino acids. Trimming removed 6 bases at V and 1 base at J, with 16 bases between. Germline CDR1 and CDR2: MNHNY and SVGAGI (reference sequence). DNA of the CDR3: TGTGCCAGCAGGTATGAAAGGACTGCATCCTACGAGCAGTACTTC. It specifies CASRYERTASYEQYF.

This chain joins TRBV30 and TRBJ2-6; D may be TRBD1 (5 bases). The CDR3 length is 14 residues. Germline V gene lookup returns CDR1 GTSNPN and CDR2 SVGIG (reference sequence). DNA of the CDR3: TGTGCGGCGTGGGTCAGGGTGGGGGCCAACGTCCTGACTTTC. Translating gives CAAWVRVGANVLTF.

The chain is built from TRBV6-5 and TRBJ2-7; 7 nucleotides agree with TRBD1. The CDR3 runs to 15 residues. V lost 6 bases, J lost 5 bases, and 13 bases stayed unmatched. The V gene's germline CDR1 is MNHEY and CDR2 SVGAGI. CDR3 DNA: TGTGCCAGCAGCCGCGACAGGGACCTAAATAACGAGCAGTACTTC. This translates into CASSRDRDLNNEQYF.

The chain joins TRBV27 to TRBJ1-6; D gene uncertain. The ends were cut back, 5 bases at V and 5 bases at J, with 4 bases in the middle. The CDR3 runs to 12 residues. CDR1 MNHEY and CDR2 SMNVEV come from the germline V gene (reference sequence). The CDR3 nucleotides are TGTGCCAGCAGTCCAAATAATTCACCCCTCCACTTT. Translated, it gives CASSPNNSPLHF.

The V gene is TRBV30, the J gene TRBJ1-4; tentative D call: TRBD1 (5 bases). The CDR3 length is 16 residues. CDR1 and CDR2 (germline): GTSNPN, SVGIG (reference sequence). V gave up 3 bases and J gave up 0 bases, with 14 bases separating them. For the CDR3, the DNA is TGTGCCTGGAGATCTATCGGGGGGTCAACTAATGAAAAACTGTTTTTT. Protein: CAWRSIGGSTNEKLFF. Using reference TRBV30 and TRBJ1-4 for the parts outside the CDR3, the full variable domain is SQTIHQWPATLVQPVGSPLSLECTVEGTSNPNLYWYRQAAGRGLQLLFYSVGIGQISSEVPQNLSASRPQDRQFILSSKKLLLSDSGFYLCAWRSIGGSTNEKLFFGSGTQLSVL.

A word on this clone: The conserved closing phenylalanine or tryptophan is absent in this CDR3, likely reflecting a read error. The rearrangement uses TRBV13 and TRBJ2-7; D may be TRBD1 (6 bases). The V gene's germline CDR1 is PRHDT and CDR2 FYEKMQ (reference sequence). This CDR3 region has 13 residues. Trimming removed 4 bases from V and 1 base from J, with 8 bases in between. The CDR3 DNA sequence: TGTGCCAGCAGCTCGGACAGATCCTACGAGCAGTACCTC. Translation: CASSSDRSYEQYL.

This clone was seen more than once but under ten times. This chain connects TRBV6-4 to TRBJ2-3; no firm D call. V was cut by 2 bases and J by 2 bases, with 8 bases left in between. This CDR3 is 14 amino acids long. Germline V gene data show CDR1 as MRHNA and CDR2 as SNTAGT. Here the CDR3 reads CASSDGLDTDTQYF. In DNA, the CDR3 is TGTGCCAGCAGTGACGGCCTAGACACAGATACGCAGTATTTT.

The rearrangement joins TRBV4-1 to TRBJ2-7; TRBD2 might be the D (6 bases). The germline gives CDR1 MGHRA, CDR2 YSYEKL. Trimming took off 1 base at V and 6 bases at J, with 7 bases between the two ends. The CDR3 contains 12 residues. CDR3 sequence (DNA): TGCGCCAGCAGCCAAGGGGACTCCGAGCAGTACTTC. It yields the protein CASSQGDSEQYF.

This clone was seen more than once but under ten times. The gene calls are TRBV15 and TRBJ1-2; 10 bases match TRBD1. The CDR3 consists of 14 residues. Germline CDR1 reads LNHNV; CDR2 reads YYDKDF (reference sequence). Trimming cost V 0 bases and J 11 bases; bases outside gene matches: 6. The CDR3 region is CATSREGTGVRYTF. DNA of the CDR3: TGTGCCACCAGCAGAGAAGGGACAGGGGTGAGATACACCTTC.

The genes are TRBV4-1 and TRBJ2-6; no clear D. CDR1 and CDR2 from the germline V gene are MGHRA and YSYEKL. This CDR3 is built from 16 residues. Trimming shortened V by 6 bases and J by 0 bases, and 12 bases separated the two germline ends. The CDR3 DNA reads as TGCGCCAGCAGACTTGTAGATAGCTCTGGGGCCAACGTCCTGACTTTC. Its translation is CASRLVDSSGANVLTF.

This sequence joins TRBV18 and TRBJ1-4, with a possible D match to TRBD1 (5 bases). Germline V gene data show CDR1 as KGHSH and CDR2 as LQKENI. The CDR3 is 14 amino acids. The V and J ends lost 2 bases and 2 bases respectively, with 6 bases between them. CDR3 in amino acids: CASSPGATNEKLFF. The DNA of the CDR3 is TGTGCCAGCTCACCAGGGGCCACTAATGAAAAACTGTTTTTT. Looking up the rest from reference TRBV18 and TRBJ1-4 gives the full variable domain: NAGVMQNPRHLVRRRGQEARLRCSPMKGHSHVYWYRQLPEEGLKFMVYLQKENIIDESGMPKERFSAEFPKEGPSILRIQQVVRGDSAAYFCASSPGATNEKLFFGSGTQLSVL.

In its sample, this clone was seen once. The CDR3: CASSPGSGDTQYF. The CDR3 region has the DNA TGTGCCAGCTCACCCGGGTCAGGGGATACGCAGTATTTT. The genes are TRBV18 and TRBJ2-3, with D perhaps matching TRBD1 (5 bases). The germline V gene encodes CDR1 KGHSH and CDR2 LQKENI. The CDR3 is 13 residues long. With 3 bases removed from V and 6 bases from J, the gap between germline ends came to 10 bases. The variable domain in full, completed from reference TRBV18 and TRBJ2-3, reads NAGVMQNPRHLVRRRGQEARLRCSPMKGHSHVYWYRQLPEEGLKFMVYLQKENIIDESGMPKERFSAEFPKEGPSILRIQQVVRGDSAAYFCASSPGSGDTQYFGPGTRLTVL.